This is a list of T cell receptor beta chains from one sample in a study of post-analysis software for immune sequencing data. One entry per CDR3 protein results from TCRdb running MiXCR on the PCR reads. The profile shows roughly 670,000 distinct CDR3 sequences, over 45% of them singletons. Input material: blood. The receptors were sampled from a girl between 2 and 10 years old with multiple sclerosis. Each CDR3 is given with its conserved first and last residue. The D gene is left open where the match is weak. Clone size is not always given. Where it is, it says once, few, many or a class for expanded clones.

TRBV10-3	few	-	TRBJ2-3	TGTGCCATCCCTGATCGTGGTTGGCCCGGGGATACGCAGTATTTT	CAIPDRGWPGDTQYF
TRBV7-9	few	-	TRBJ2-3	TGTGCCAGCAGAGGAGGGAGACTTCCCACAGATACGCAGTATTTT	CASRGGRLPTDTQYF
TRBV7-2	-	-	TRBJ1-2	TGTGCCGTCGGCGGCTACACCTTC	CAVGGYTF
TRBV12-3/TRBV12-4	-	TRBD1	TRBJ2-7	TGTGCCAGCAGCCTAGACAGGGGGGGACTGTCAACCTACGAGCAGTACTTC	CASSLDRGGLSTYEQYF
TRBV29-1	-	-	TRBJ2-5	TGCAGCGTTTGGGCTAACGGCTTACAAGAGACCCAGTACTTC	CSVWANGLQETQYF
TRBV24-1	-	TRBD1	TRBJ2-4	TGTGCCACCAGTGTTGGACAGGGCTATATTCAGTACTTC	CATSVGQGYIQYF
TRBV4-1	few	TRBD2	TRBJ2-7	TGCGCCAGCAGCCCGTTACCGGGACTAGTCCACCACGAGCAGTACTTC	CASSPLPGLVHHEQYF
TRBV6-4	-	TRBD1	TRBJ1-2	TGTGCCAGCAGTGACTCGGCCACAGGGGGCCCCTATGGCTACACCTTC	CASSDSATGGPYGYTF
TRBV9	-	TRBD2	TRBJ2-1	TGTGCCTCCTCCGGGACTAACTACAATGAGCAGTTCTTC	CASSGTNYNEQFF
TRBV6-5	-	TRBD1	TRBJ2-7	TGTGCCAGCAGTCCCGGGACAGGGAGCCACGAGCAGTACTTC	CASSPGTGSHEQYF
TRBV20-1	-	TRBD1	TRBJ1-2	TGCAGTGCTAGGTGGGACAGGGGAAACTATGGCTACACCTTC	CSARWDRGNYGYTF
TRBV9	-	-	TRBJ2-4	TGTGCCAGCAGCGTATCGGGGGACTCGTTAGCCAAAAACATTCAGTACTTC	CASSVSGDSLAKNIQYF
TRBV6-5	-	-	TRBJ2-6	TGTGCCAGCACCCATCAGGGGAGTTCTGGGGCCAACGTCCTGACTTTC	CASTHQGSSGANVLTF
TRBV20-1	few	TRBD1	TRBJ1-1	TGCAGTGCTAGGACCCCAGGGGGCATAACTGAAGCTTTCTTT	CSARTPGGITEAFF
TRBV11-2	few	TRBD1	TRBJ2-1	TGTGCCAGCAGCACCTCCCCGGGACAGGGGGGTCATGAGCAGTTCTTC	CASSTSPGQGGHEQFF
TRBV29-1	-	-	TRBJ1-5	TGCAGCGTTGAAGAGGGTCGCGGGCAGCCCCAGCATTTT	CSVEEGRGQPQHF
TRBV27	-	TRBD1	TRBJ2-7	TGTGCCAGCAGACCCACAGGGGGCACGTACGAGCAGTACTTC	CASRPTGGTYEQYF
TRBV18	-	-	TRBJ2-3	TGTGCCAGCTCACCACCGGGACCCCACACAGATACGCAGTATTTT	CASSPPGPHTDTQYF
TRBV12-3/TRBV12-4	few	TRBD2	TRBJ2-1	TGTGCCAGCAGTCCCTGGACTAGCGGGGGGCTCAATGAGCAGTTCTTC	CASSPWTSGGLNEQFF
TRBV7-2	-	-	TRBJ2-6	TGTGCCAGCAGTCCGCAGGGGAACGCTGGGGCCAACGTCCTGACTTTC	CASSPQGNAGANVLTF
TRBV4-3	once	-	TRBJ1-3	TGCGCCAGCAGCCAAGATCGCGCAAACACCATATATTTT	CASSQDRANTIYF
TRBV12-3/TRBV12-4	-	TRBD2	TRBJ2-5	TGTGCCAGCAGTTTCGGAATAGCGGGAGCGCAAGAGACCCAGTACTTC	CASSFGIAGAQETQYF
TRBV20-1	once	-	TRBJ1-2	TGCAGTGCTATGGCTAACTATGGCTACACCTTC	CSAMANYGYTF
TRBV20-1	-	TRBD1	TRBJ2-6	TGCAGTGCTAGAGACCTCTTCTCGGGACAGGGGGCGGGGGCCAACGTCCTGACTTTC	CSARDLFSGQGAGANVLTF
TRBV12-3/TRBV12-4	-	-	TRBJ2-7	TGTGCCAGCAGAAAGGAGTCCTACGAGCAGTACTTC	CASRKESYEQYF
TRBV6-5	-	TRBD1	TRBJ2-4	TGTGCCAGCAGGAATAACAGGGGAGCCAAAAACATTCAGTACTTC	CASRNNRGAKNIQYF
TRBV29-1	-	TRBD1	TRBJ2-1	TGCAGCGTTCCGGTAGGGGGCAGCCACAATGAGCAGTTCTTC	CSVPVGGSHNEQFF
TRBV20-1	-	-	TRBJ2-3	TGCAGTGCTAAACCCCCCCAGAGCACAGATACGCAGTATTTT	CSAKPPQSTDTQYF
TRBV15	-	-	TRBJ1-5	TGTGCCACCAGAGATCCCGGGTCCTCCGACACGCTGCCCCAGCATTTT	CATRDPGSSDTLPQHF
TRBV20-1	once	-	TRBJ2-3	TGCAGTGCTAGTGGTCGACAGTACACAGATACGCAGTATTTT	CSASGRQYTDTQYF
TRBV27	once	-	TRBJ1-1	TGTGCCAGCAGTTTCGGGCCGGGGGCGGACACTGAAGCTTTCTTT	CASSFGPGADTEAFF
TRBV20-1	-	TRBD2	TRBJ2-1	TGCAGTCAGTGCCAGGCGGGGGGAAGAAATGAGCAGTTCTTC	CSQCQAGGRNEQFF
TRBV5-1	few	TRBD2	TRBJ2-5	TGCGCCAGCAGCTTGGCAGGAGCGGGGGCCTCCCAAGAGACCCAGTACTTC	CASSLAGAGASQETQYF
TRBV6-1	few	-	TRBJ1-6	TGTGCCAGCAAGGCAGAGTATAATTCACCCCTCCACTTT	CASKAEYNSPLHF
TRBV7-2	-	-	TRBJ1-2	TGTGCCAGCAGCTTTCCATTATCTATTGACACCTTC	CASSFPLSIDTF
TRBV7-9	-	-	TRBJ2-7	TGTGCCAGCAGCCACCCTAGCGATCCGGCCGAGCAGTACTTC	CASSHPSDPAEQYF
TRBV20-1	few	TRBD1	TRBJ2-3	TGCAGTGCTAGAGTCGGACAGGGGCGCGCAGATACGCAGTATTTT	CSARVGQGRADTQYF
TRBV7-9	few	TRBD2	TRBJ2-1	TGTGCCAGCAGCTTAGCGAGAGGAGCGGGAACGGAGCAGTTCTTC	CASSLARGAGTEQFF
TRBV3-1	-	-	TRBJ2-1	TGTGCCAGCAGCGCTCCAACTACAGGATTTTTGAGCTCCTACAATGAGCAGTTCTTC	CASSAPTTGFLSSYNEQFF
TRBV10-3	few	TRBD1	TRBJ2-2	TGTGCCATCAGCCCGGGACAGAGCAACACCGGGGAGCTGTTTTTT	CAISPGQSNTGELFF
TRBV7-2	few	-	TRBJ1-1	TGTGCCAGCAGCCCCGGAGGGGAGGACACTGAAGCTTTCTTT	CASSPGGEDTEAFF
TRBV5-5	few	TRBD1	TRBJ2-3	TGTGCCAGCAGCGCCATACAGGGGGCTTTGGATACGCAGTATTTT	CASSAIQGALDTQYF
TRBV12-3/TRBV12-4	-	TRBD1	TRBJ2-3	TGTGCCAGCTGGCAAACAGGGGGAGATACGCAGTATTTT	CASWQTGGDTQYF
TRBV7-9	few	TRBD2	TRBJ2-5	TGTGCCAGCAGCTTGAGCGGGGGCTGGGAGGAGACCCAGTACTTC	CASSLSGGWEETQYF
TRBV7-8	once	TRBD1	TRBJ2-7	TGTGCCAGCAGCACAGGACAGGGTACAGGAAGCTCCTACGAGCAGTACTTC	CASSTGQGTGSSYEQYF
TRBV6-2/TRBV6-3	-	-	TRBJ1-4	TGTGCCAGCAGTTACGCCAGGACCGGACGGGAAAAACTGTTTTTT	CASSYARTGREKLFF